This T cell receptor beta chain emerged from a study of blood T cells in healthy people across ages. About the study: Capture via template switching afforded approximately one barcoded beta molecule per two T cells.

Healthy Caucasians from Russia aged about 6 to 90 served as donors. On this clonotype itself: Its matching antigen is unknown.

Trimming took 7 bases from V and 0 from J; bases not matched to a gene: 7. The germline CDR1 and CDR2 sequences are DFQATT and SNEGSKA (reference sequence). The CDR3 has 15 residues. The authors ran a second PCR of about 6 to 11 cycles using a sample-barcoded 5' primer and a J-beta primer mix. One entry per CDR3 protein, called by TCRdb with MiXCR from the 5' RACE reads. The table shows about 1,400,000 distinct CDR3 sequences, with roughly 40% occurring only once. Study-level findings and limits: Per million T cells, TCR beta diversity dropped roughly linearly as age increased.

The V and J genes are TRBV20-1 and TRBJ1-5, with 9 bases identical to TRBD1. The sequence derives from a woman younger than 30 in good health. The sequenced sample consisted of blood. CDR3 nucleotide sequence: TGCAGTGTTCCACAGGGGGCCTCTAGCAATCAGCCCCAGCATTTT. Protein sequence: CSVPQGASSNQPQHF.